This T cell receptor (beta chain) was retrieved from a study of blood T cell repertoires in COVID-19. At the level of the study: Donors in the United States, Italy and Spain gave samples during acute or convalescent COVID-19. The analysed material was cDNA or gDNA that came from T cells, B-cell-depleted T cells, or PBMCs.

The CDR3 runs 18 residues. V shed 0 bases, J shed 1 base, and the junction held 5 bases outside the gene matches. The germline V gene encodes CDR1 MNHEY and CDR2 SVGEGT. Followed longitudinally, the Seattle patients had been enrolled during active infection. Per the study methods: Amplified reference gene primers provided the basis for estimating nucleated cell counts. Some clones are missing from TCRdb's copy, which holds only in-frame ones; the method was immunoSEQ multiplex PCR. The D gene and trimming were derived from the DNA, and the V and J assignments and clone size from that table. The data hold 290,000 or so clones, with approximately 90% observed a single time.

The V and J genes are TRBV6-2 or TRBV6-3 and TRBJ2-6, with 8 nucleotides matching TRBD1. Sequencing input: peripheral blood. This sequence originates from a woman in her 30s with COVID-19, enrolled during active disease. CDR3 sequence: CASSYSGQGASGANVLTF. Here the CDR3 DNA reads TGTGCCAGCAGTTACTCCGGCCAGGGGGCGTCTGGGGCCAACGTCCTGACTTTC.